The next 8 T cell receptor beta chains were all read from a single sample in a study of T cells in tuberculosis. Documented time point: new active TB diagnosis, blood taken before or within 7 days of starting treatment. Profiling relied on immunoSEQ multiplex PCR, and the TCRdb table lists in-frame clones only, not all of them. The sample lists tens of thousands of clones, 70% to 90% occurring once. Sequencing used PBMCs, obtained at tuberculosis diagnosis. The receptors derive from an adult with tuberculosis.

The chain combines TRBV4-3 with TRBJ2-7, with 8 bases lining up with TRBD2. The J segment lost 1 base and the V segment lost 1 base, leaving 9 bases of the junction unmatched. Germline-derived CDR1 and CDR2 are LGHNA and YSLEER. The length of the CDR3 is 17 residues. The CDR3 DNA reads TGCGCCAGCAGCCAAGGACTTAGCGGGGACTATTCCTACGAGCAGTACTTC. Translation gives CASSQGLSGDYSYEQYF.

This clone has more than one count but fewer than ten. The V gene is TRBV5-5, the J gene TRBJ2-3; 9 bases agree with TRBD2. The CDR3 has 18 residues. Germline loops: CDR1 SGHKS, CDR2 YYEKEE (reference sequence). V dropped 2 bases and J dropped 0; count of bases not matched to a gene: 10. CDR3 loop: CASSFKVTSGLSTDTQYF. The CDR3 DNA reads as TGTGCCAGCAGCTTTAAAGTGACTAGCGGCCTTAGCACAGATACGCAGTATTTT.

V usage is TRBV18 and J usage is TRBJ2-7, with 8 nucleotides matching TRBD1. Germline V gene sequence: CDR1 KGHSH, CDR2 LQKENI. The CDR3 contains 14 residues. V gave up 6 bases and J gave up 2 bases; unmatched junction bases: 6. CDR3 protein: CASSQGAATYEQYF. The CDR3 DNA reads TGTGCCAGCTCGCAGGGGGCCGCTACCTACGAGCAGTACTTC.

The chain has TRBV11-3 and TRBJ1-1; 7 bases line up with TRBD1. This CDR3 spans 13 amino acids. V shed 4 bases and J 7 bases; nucleotides not matched to a gene: 6. Germline CDR1 SGHNT, CDR2 YENEEA. CDR3 amino acids: CASSSGGDSEAFF. Written as DNA, the CDR3 is TGTGCCAGCAGCTCGGGGGGGGACAGTGAAGCTTTCTTT.

The chain uses TRBV7-9 and TRBJ2-7; the D gene is possibly TRBD1 (6 bases). The germline gives CDR1 SEHNR, CDR2 FQNEAQ (reference sequence). V lost 5 bases and J 3 bases, leaving 20 bases between the germline ends. This CDR3 contains 16 residues. The CDR3 reads CASSPQGTISSYEQYF. The CDR3 nucleotides are TGTGCCAGCAGCCCACAGGGTACGATCTCGAGCTACGAGCAGTACTTC.

The chain has TRBV6-1 and TRBJ1-4; D not certain. Trimming took 2 bases from V and 0 from J, leaving 7 bases between them. Germline V lookup: CDR1 MNHNS, CDR2 SASEGT. This CDR3 is built from 15 residues. CDR3 protein: CASSEHLATNEKLFF. The CDR3 bases are TGTGCCAGCAGTGAACACCTAGCAACTAATGAAAAACTGTTTTTT.

This sequence joins TRBV6-5 and TRBJ2-5, with no clear D. V was pared by 7 bases and J by 6 bases, with 15 bases between. Germline CDR1 MNHEY, CDR2 SVGAGI. The CDR3 loop spans 13 amino acids. CDR3 coding DNA: TGTGCCAGCACCCCCCCCCTAGAAAAGACCCAGTACTTC. It is translated as CASTPPLEKTQYF.

The genes are TRBV19 and TRBJ1-6; TRBD1 matches at 7 bases. This CDR3 comprises 14 residues. Germline values: CDR1 LNHDA, CDR2 SQIVND (reference sequence). V was pared by 5 bases and J by 7 bases, with 5 bases of the junction left unmatched. For the CDR3, the DNA is TGTGCCAGTAGTGAGGGGACAGAGAATTCACCCCTCCACTTT. Its protein product is CASSEGTENSPLHF.